This TCR beta chain was identified during a study of T-cell memory formation after mild COVID-19. Study overall: TCR clusters were largely donor specific. Whole-study findings and limits: The study detected some responding clones in pre-infection memory, suggesting cross-reactive memory joined. While clones contracting from day 15 to 85 were balanced between CD4 and CD8, later expanders leaned CD4+.

The authors produced TCR alpha and TCR beta cDNA libraries with sample barcodes and UMIs by 5'RACE using constant-segment primers. TCRdb redid the calling of the 5' RACE reads with MiXCR, one entry per CDR3 protein. The table has 65,000 to 90,000 distinct CDR3 sequences, approximately 15% seen once. The CDR3 loop spans 16 amino acids. From germline, CDR1 is MNHEY and CDR2 SVGAGI. V shed 0 bases, J shed 2 bases, and the junction held 3 bases outside the gene matches. There are many counts of this clonotype. The antigen is not known. The sequenced sample consisted of PBMCs or a T cell subset sorted from them (not recorded which). The clonotype originates from an adult woman who had mild COVID-19 (a few samples of this study predate the infection). Cell type and time point are not known. The J gene is TRBJ2-1, the V gene TRBV6-5, with 8 positions matching TRBD2. CDR3 DNA sequence: TGTGCCAGCAGTTACTCGACGGGGGGGCCCTACAATGAGCAGTTCTTC. Translation gives CASSYSTGGPYNEQFF.